Listed here are 26 T cell receptor beta chains from one sample, sequenced in a study of T-cell memory formation after mild COVID-19. MiXCR, run by TCRdb on the 5' RACE reads, gives a single entry per CDR3 protein. This sample has around 49,000 distinct CDR3 sequences, with around a quarter found just once. Input material: PBMCs or a T cell subset sorted from them (not recorded which). The receptors come from a man aged 18 to 35 who had mild COVID-19 (a few samples of this study predate the infection). Cell type and time point are not known.

V usage is TRBV9 and J usage is TRBJ2-3, with 9 bases identical to TRBD1. The CDR3 contains 14 residues. The V gene's germline CDR1 is SGDLS and CDR2 YYNGEE. Losses at the gene ends were 6 bases for V and 6 bases for J; bases not matched to a gene: 8. The CDR3 reads CASNGGQGADTQYF. As DNA, the CDR3 is TGTGCCAGCAACGGGGGACAGGGAGCTGATACGCAGTATTTT.

The chain is built from TRBV7-9 and TRBJ1-1; D is uncertain. Germline CDR1 SEHNR, CDR2 FQNEAQ (reference sequence). The CDR3 loop spans 12 amino acids. Trimming shortened V by 2 bases and J by 12 bases, and 13 bases separated the two germline ends. The CDR3 spells CASSLLVGFTFF. As DNA, the CDR3 is TGTGCCAGCAGCTTATTAGTGGGCTTTACTTTCTTT. The full variable domain, its missing parts supplied by reference TRBV7-9 and TRBJ1-1, is DTGVSQNPRHKITKRGQNVTFRCDPISEHNRLYWYRQTLGQGPEFLTYFQNEAQLEKSRLLSDRFSAERPKGSFSTLEIQRTEQGDSAMYLCASSLLVGFTFFGQGTRLTVV.

The chain has TRBV29-1 and TRBJ2-7; maybe TRBD1 (6 bases). The CDR3 runs to 13 residues. The ends were cut back, 7 bases at V and 3 bases at J, with 16 bases in the middle. Germline V lookup: CDR1 SQVTM, CDR2 ANQGSEA. This CDR3 reads CSGGAGVLYEQYF. Written as DNA, the CDR3 is TGCAGCGGTGGGGCAGGGGTACTCTACGAGCAGTACTTC.

In DNA, the CDR3 is TGCGCCAGCATCATAATACCCATTGACAGGGGGCTCTCGGTCTATCAGCCCCAGCATTTT. Encoded protein: CASIIIPIDRGLSVYQPQHF. The chain uses TRBV5-1 and TRBJ1-5; 10 bases align to TRBD1. The CDR3 spans 20 residues. Germline CDR1 reads SGHRS; CDR2 reads YFSETQ. V lost 6 bases to trimming and J lost 5 bases; unmatched junction nucleotides: 23.

In this sample, this clonotype turned up a few times. This chain connects TRBV15 to TRBJ1-2; possible D gene TRBD1, 5 bases. The CDR3 runs to 13 residues. Trimming stripped 5 bases from V and 6 bases from J, with 13 bases between. Germline-derived CDR1 and CDR2 are LNHNV and YYDKDF (reference sequence). CDR3 residues: CATSDDRRDGYTF. For the CDR3, the DNA is TGTGCCACCAGCGACGACAGACGAGATGGCTACACCTTC.

This clonotype was observed a handful of times. V is TRBV12-3 or TRBV12-4 and J is TRBJ2-1, with 7 bases aligning to TRBD2. V trimming: 5 bases; J trimming: 2 bases; junction bases outside the gene matches: 6. The CDR3 totals 15 residues. The CDR3 sequence: CASSPQRGAYNEQFF. In nucleotides, the CDR3 is TGTGCCAGCAGTCCTCAGCGGGGCGCCTACAATGAGCAGTTCTTC.

V and J are TRBV4-1 and TRBJ2-3; D perhaps matches TRBD2 (6 bases). In germline, CDR1 is MGHRA, CDR2 YSYEKL. The V gene lost 1 base and the J gene lost 3 bases, with 14 bases spanning the gap. The CDR3 length is 16 residues. The CDR3 loop is CASSQGDSGRTDTQYF. In nucleotides, the CDR3 is TGCGCCAGCAGCCAAGGCGACAGTGGGAGGACAGATACGCAGTATTTT.

The gene calls are TRBV4-1 and TRBJ2-7; TRBD2 might be the D (5 bases). The V end was cut by 4 bases, the J end by 4 bases, with 11 bases between. This CDR3 has 13 residues. Germline V gene sequence: CDR1 MGHRA, CDR2 YSYEKL. CDR3 nucleotides: TGCGCCAGCAGCCCTGGTCGGGAATACGAGCAGTACTTC. Amino acid sequence: CASSPGREYEQYF.

The table lists this clonotype with a few counts. The chain combines TRBV29-1 with TRBJ2-7; tentative D call: TRBD2 (6 bases). V was cut by 5 bases and J by 0 bases, with 14 bases left in between. CDR3 length: 14 amino acids. Germline loops: CDR1 SQVTM, CDR2 ANQGSEA. The CDR3 sequence: CSVSGVEISYEQYF. CDR3 DNA: TGCAGCGTTTCGGGGGTAGAGATCTCCTACGAGCAGTACTTC.

The chain has TRBV24-1 and TRBJ2-2, with a weak D call TRBD1 (6 bases). The germline gives CDR1 KGHDR, CDR2 SFDVKD. V was shortened by 4 bases and J by 1 base, with 12 bases between the two germline ends. The CDR3 sequence is 16 residues long. CDR3 nucleotide sequence: TGTGCCACCAGTGACCCGACAGGTGTGAACACCGGGGAGCTGTTTTTT. Translation gives CATSDPTGVNTGELFF.

The J gene is TRBJ2-3, the V gene TRBV29-1; D unclear. The V end lost 7 bases, the J end lost 2 bases, and 16 bases lay between the germline ends. CDR1 and CDR2 from the germline V gene are SQVTM and ANQGSEA. The CDR3 consists of 14 residues. The CDR3 region has the DNA TGCAGCGGTCGCCCGGGTTCCTCCACAGATACGCAGTATTTT. It specifies CSGRPGSSTDTQYF.

This clonotype appeared a few times. The rearrangement uses TRBV6-6 and TRBJ1-1; the D gene is possibly TRBD1 (6 bases). Trimming removed 4 bases from V and 1 base from J, with 25 bases in between. The CDR3 runs 19 residues. Germline CDR1 is MNHNY and CDR2 is SVGAGI (reference sequence). The CDR3 sequence is CASSSQVVRDKTSNTEAFF. The DNA for the CDR3 is TGTGCCAGCAGTTCCCAAGTGGTCCGGGACAAGACTTCGAACACTGAAGCTTTCTTT.

The genes are TRBV14 and TRBJ1-1; a weak D match, TRBD1 (6 bases). V was cut by 1 base and J by 5 bases, with 14 bases left in between. The CDR3 extends over 15 amino acids. Germline V lookup: CDR1 SGHDN, CDR2 FVKESK. The CDR3 is CASSQVDLGGTEAFF. CDR3 in DNA: TGTGCCAGCAGCCAAGTTGACCTAGGGGGGACTGAAGCTTTCTTT.

The sample holds a few counts of this clonotype. This chain links TRBV6-5 with TRBJ1-5, with D uncertain. CDR1 and CDR2 from the germline V gene are MNHEY and SVGAGI. This CDR3 has 13 amino acids. V was trimmed by 0 bases and J by 7 bases, leaving 7 bases between them. The CDR3 DNA sequence: TGTGCCAGCAGTTACTCTACCAGACAGCCCCAGCATTTT. This codes for CASSYSTRQPQHF.

This clonotype was picked up many times. The chain recombines TRBV4-1 with TRBJ2-3; 15 positions agree with TRBD2. Germline trimming cut 4 bases from V and 6 bases from J; bases unmatched to any gene: 8. The CDR3 runs to 17 residues. Germline V gene sequence: CDR1 MGHRA, CDR2 YSYEKL. Here the CDR3 reads CASSPGLAGGPMDTQYF. The CDR3 coding sequence is TGCGCCAGCAGCCCTGGACTAGCGGGGGGGCCGATGGATACGCAGTATTTT.

In this sample, this clonotype turned up many times. The V and J genes are TRBV16 and TRBJ2-3; 7 positions agree with TRBD1. Trimming removed 0 bases from V and 2 bases from J; junction bases left unmatched: 5. The length of the CDR3 is 16 residues. Germline CDR1 is KGHSY and CDR2 is FQNENV. The CDR3 DNA sequence: TGTGCCAGCAGCCAATCCATAGGGGGCGTCACAGATACGCAGTATTTT. It encodes CASSQSIGGVTDTQYF.

This sequence joins TRBV12-3 or TRBV12-4 and TRBJ2-1; 12 nucleotides match TRBD2. Losses at the gene ends were 4 bases for V and 3 bases for J; bases not matched to a gene: 4. The CDR3 is 16 amino acids. CDR3 in amino acids: CASSSLAGGLYNEQFF. CDR3 in DNA: TGTGCCAGCAGTTCACTAGCGGGGGGCCTCTACAATGAGCAGTTCTTC.

This clonotype was counted only a few times. CDR3 loop: CASRTFAAFTDTQYF. The CDR3 bases are TGTGCCAGCAGAACCTTTGCTGCCTTCACAGATACGCAGTATTTT. The genes are TRBV7-2 and TRBJ2-3; D gene uncertain. Per germline, CDR1 SGHTA and CDR2 FQGNSA. Trimming stripped 6 bases from V and 2 bases from J, with 15 bases between. This CDR3 has 15 amino acids.

The gene calls are TRBV4-2 and TRBJ2-7; D is ambiguous. Germline CDR1 is LGHNA and CDR2 is YNFKEQ. The CDR3 runs 16 residues. V gave up 0 bases and J gave up 0 bases, with 12 bases separating them. The CDR3 protein is CASSQERSRNSYEQYF. In nucleotides, the CDR3 is TGTGCCAGCAGCCAAGAAAGGAGTAGAAACTCCTACGAGCAGTACTTC.

As regards this clonotype: One end of the junction fails to match germline, which may point to a read error. V usage is TRBV7-2 and J usage is TRBJ1-1; D remains unclear. Germline assignment: CDR1 SGHTA and CDR2 FQGNSA. The CDR3 contains 9 residues. The CDR3 region is CASSLAGMF. The CDR3 DNA reads as TGTGCCAGCAGCTTAGCGGGGATGTTT.

The chain employs TRBV7-2 and TRBJ2-5; 7 bases map to TRBD1. This CDR3 spans 15 amino acids. The germline CDR1 and CDR2 sequences are SGHTA and FQGNSA. V lost 2 bases and J lost 5; bases outside the gene matches: 8. CDR3 sequence (DNA): TGTGCCAGCAGCTTATCGAGGGGGCCTACGGAGACCCAGTACTTC. Its protein product is CASSLSRGPTETQYF.

This clonotype was seen more than once but under ten times. V and J are TRBV6-5 and TRBJ2-3, with a tentative D call TRBD2 (5 bases). Looked up from germline, CDR1 is MNHEY and CDR2 is SVGAGI. The CDR3 is 14 residues long. V was clipped by 7 bases and J by 0 bases, with 11 bases between them. The CDR3 nucleotides read TGTGCCAGCAACGGACGGGGTAGCACAGATACGCAGTATTTT. Residues: CASNGRGSTDTQYF.

This clonotype was seen a handful of times. This chain joins TRBV29-1 and TRBJ2-1; 7 nucleotides match TRBD2. V was pared by 3 bases and J by 7 bases, with 9 bases of the junction left unmatched. This CDR3 spans 14 amino acids. Germline CDR1 and CDR2: SQVTM and ANQGSEA. The CDR3 protein is CSVEHSGALNEQFF. In nucleotides, the CDR3 is TGCAGCGTTGAGCACAGCGGGGCCCTAAATGAGCAGTTCTTC.

This clonotype was detected a few times. As DNA, the CDR3 is TGTGCCAGCAGCCAAAGGGGGCGTGGCAGGGCCACAGATACGCAGTATTTT. Translated, it gives CASSQRGRGRATDTQYF. The gene calls are TRBV7-2 and TRBJ2-3, with 7 bases aligning to TRBD1. The J segment lost 2 bases and the V segment lost 5 bases, leaving 13 bases of the junction unmatched. The CDR3 covers 17 residues. Germline CDR1 SGHTA, CDR2 FQGNSA.

On this clonotype: A read error may produce the germline difference seen at one junction end. The gene calls are TRBV7-9 and TRBJ1-1; D ambiguous. The length of the CDR3 is 12 residues. Germline V gene sequence: CDR1 SEHNR, CDR2 FQNEAQ (reference sequence). The DNA for the CDR3 is TGTGCCAGCACCTTCTTGAACGCTGAAGCTTTCTTT. Its protein is CASTFLNAEAFF.

CDR3 coding DNA: TGTGCCAGCAGCCTTAGGACAGGGGGCACTGAAGCTTTCTTT. Its protein product is CASSLRTGGTEAFF. The V call is TRBV7-7, the J call TRBJ1-1, with 10 bases aligning to TRBD1. CDR1 and CDR2 from the germline V gene are SSHAT and FNYEAQ (reference sequence). This CDR3 is 14 amino acids long. V lost 5 bases and J lost 4; bases outside the gene matches: 4.